This T cell receptor beta chain comes out of a study of CD8 T cells in Susac syndrome. CDR1 SEHNR and CDR2 FQNEAQ come from the germline V gene (reference sequence). The CDR3 has 16 amino acids. Trimming cost V 4 bases and J 3 bases; bases outside gene matches: 8. The RNA input was roughly 0.45 to 1 ug, and it was reverse transcribed with random hexamers. Across 54 Vbeta and 13 Jbeta, immunoSEQ multiplex PCR amplified TCR beta CDR3. TCRdb fed the immunoSEQ multiplex PCR reads into MiXCR, producing one record per CDR3 protein. The sample lists 130,000 to 150,000 distinct CDR3 sequences; approximately 94% were seen once. Peripheral blood CD8+ and CD4+ T cells were profiled by TCR beta sequencing. Negative isolation was used for CD8+ and CD4+ T cells and FACS enrichment for TEMRA cells.

Sample: CD4+ T cells from PBMCs. The chain combines TRBV7-9 with TRBJ1-4, with TRBD1 identical over 7 bases. The receptor was derived from a human donor in good health. As DNA, the CDR3 is TGTGCCAGCAGCTCCCACCTGACAGGGCCTAATGAAAAACTGTTTTTT. It specifies CASSSHLTGPNEKLFF.